Listed below are T cell receptor beta chains from one sample, sequenced in a study of beta chain features in type 1 diabetes. Data came from immunoSEQ multiplex PCR; TCRdb stores just in-frame clones and leaves some out. The table records about 360,000 clones, around 13% of them present only once. Input material: naive CD4+ T cells from blood. Receptor source: a man aged 18-30 years in good health. Each CDR3 is given without its conserved first and last residue. D genes are given only for firm matches.

j_gene,v_gene,d_gene,CDR3aa
TRBJ1-5,TRBV5-6,TRBD1,ASSPDRGSNQPQH
TRBJ2-1,TRBV11-2,TRBD2,ASSLARTSGGYNEQF
TRBJ2-1,TRBV7-3,TRBD1,ASSLMGPGGEQF
TRBJ2-7,TRBV6-5,.,ASSYSASDNYEQY
TRBJ1-1,TRBV18,TRBD1,ASSPIPGQGALAEAF
TRBJ2-1,TRBV5-4,TRBD2,ASSAGLSSYNEQF
TRBJ2-7,TRBV20-1,.,SAKAGYEQY
TRBJ2-4,TRBV19,.,ASSIDLSTGLIQY
TRBJ1-1,TRBV12-5,.,ASGFPGTEAF
TRBJ1-5,TRBV7-8,.,ASSLDTYGDQPQH
TRBJ1-1,TRBV7-9,.,ASSPFLGVNTEAF
TRBJ2-6,TRBV9,.,ASSVISSGANVLT
TRBJ2-3,TRBV6-4,.,ASKSGFGDTQY
TRBJ2-7,TRBV15,TRBD1,ATSRDLKGQGALHD
TRBJ2-7,TRBV5-6,TRBD2,ASSFLPGLANRRYEQY
TRBJ2-1,TRBV7-6,TRBD1,ASRPATGAGEQF
TRBJ1-2,TRBV6-1,TRBD1,ASRATGNYGYT